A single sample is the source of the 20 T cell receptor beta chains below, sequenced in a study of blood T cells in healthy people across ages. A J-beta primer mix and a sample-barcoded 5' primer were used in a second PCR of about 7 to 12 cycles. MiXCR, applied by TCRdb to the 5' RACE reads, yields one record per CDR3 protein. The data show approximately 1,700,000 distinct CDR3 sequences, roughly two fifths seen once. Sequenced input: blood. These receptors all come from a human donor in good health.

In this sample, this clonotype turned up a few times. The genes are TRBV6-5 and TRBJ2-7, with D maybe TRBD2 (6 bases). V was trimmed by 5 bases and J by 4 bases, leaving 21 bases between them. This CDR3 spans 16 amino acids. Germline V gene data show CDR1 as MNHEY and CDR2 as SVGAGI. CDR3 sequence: CASSIQSGGTSYEQYF. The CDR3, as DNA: TGTGCCAGCAGTATCCAGTCCGGGGGTACCTCTTACGAGCAGTACTTC.

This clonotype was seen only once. CDR3 residues: CASSFWTGLFSYEQYF. The CDR3, as DNA: TGTGCCAGCAGTTTCTGGACAGGTCTCTTCTCCTACGAGCAGTACTTC. The rearrangement joins TRBV28 to TRBJ2-7; TRBD1 agrees at 7 bases. The CDR3 loop spans 16 amino acids. The trim removed 3 bases at V and 0 bases at J, leaving 8 bases unmatched. CDR1 and CDR2 from the germline V gene are MDHEN and SYDVKM. The variable domain in full, completed from reference TRBV28 and TRBJ2-7, reads DVKVTQSSRYLVKRTGEKVFLECVQDMDHENMFWYRQDPGLGLRLIYFSYDVKMKEKGDIPEGYSVSREKKERFSLILESASTNQTSMYLCASSFWTGLFSYEQYFGPGTRLTVT.

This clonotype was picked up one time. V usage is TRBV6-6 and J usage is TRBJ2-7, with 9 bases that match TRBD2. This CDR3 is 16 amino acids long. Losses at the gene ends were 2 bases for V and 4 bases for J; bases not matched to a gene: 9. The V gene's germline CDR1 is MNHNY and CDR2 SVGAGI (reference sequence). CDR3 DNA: TGTGCCAGCAGTTACGAGGTTAGCGGGGGATTTTACGAGCAGTACTTC. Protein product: CASSYEVSGGFYEQYF.

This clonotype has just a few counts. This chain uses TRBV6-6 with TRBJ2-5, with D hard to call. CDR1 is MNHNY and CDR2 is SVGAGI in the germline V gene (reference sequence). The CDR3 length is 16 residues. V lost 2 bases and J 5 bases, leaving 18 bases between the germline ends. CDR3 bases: TGTGCCAGCAGTTACCACAAGGGCACTGGGCGGGAGACCCAGTACTTC. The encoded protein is CASSYHKGTGRETQYF.

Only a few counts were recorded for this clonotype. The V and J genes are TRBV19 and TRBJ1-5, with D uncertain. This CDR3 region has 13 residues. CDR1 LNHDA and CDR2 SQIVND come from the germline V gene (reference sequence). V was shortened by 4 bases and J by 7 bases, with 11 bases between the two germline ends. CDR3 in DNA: TGTGCCAGTAGTACTTCGGGGTGGCAGCCCCAGCATTTT. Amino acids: CASSTSGWQPQHF.

The CDR3 sequence: CSARWGTGNEQYF. The DNA of the CDR3 is TGCAGTGCCCGTTGGGGGACAGGGAACGAGCAGTACTTC. V gene TRBV20-1 combines with J gene TRBJ2-7; 9 nucleotides match TRBD1. V shed 6 bases, J shed 5 bases, and the junction held 8 bases outside the gene matches. Germline lookup yields CDR1 DFQATT and CDR2 SNEGSKA (reference sequence). CDR3 length equals 13 residues.

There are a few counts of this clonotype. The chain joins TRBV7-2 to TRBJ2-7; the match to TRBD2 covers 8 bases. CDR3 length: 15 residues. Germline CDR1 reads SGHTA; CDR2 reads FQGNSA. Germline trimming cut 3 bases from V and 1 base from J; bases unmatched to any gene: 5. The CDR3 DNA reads TGTGCCAGCAGCTTTTCGGGAGGGAGGTCCTACGAGCAGTACTTC. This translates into CASSFSGGRSYEQYF.

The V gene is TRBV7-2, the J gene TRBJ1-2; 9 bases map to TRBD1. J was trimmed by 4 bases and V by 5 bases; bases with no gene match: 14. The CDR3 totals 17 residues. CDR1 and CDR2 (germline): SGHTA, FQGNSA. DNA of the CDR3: TGTGCCAGCAGCCAGGGCCCTACAGGGGGCAGCGGCTATGGCTACACCTTC. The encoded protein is CASSQGPTGGSGYGYTF.

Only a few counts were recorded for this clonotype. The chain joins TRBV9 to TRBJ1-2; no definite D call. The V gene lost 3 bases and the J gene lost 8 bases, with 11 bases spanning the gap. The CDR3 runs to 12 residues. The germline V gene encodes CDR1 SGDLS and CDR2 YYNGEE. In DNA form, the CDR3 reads TGTGCCAGCAGCGCCCCAGCCCGGGGCTACACCTTC. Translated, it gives CASSAPARGYTF. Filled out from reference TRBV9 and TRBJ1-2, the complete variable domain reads DSGVTQTPKHLITATGQRVTLRCSPRSGDLSVYWYQQSLDQGLQFLIQYYNGEERAKGNILERFSAQQFPDLHSELNLSSLELGDSALYFCASSAPARGYTFGSGTRLTVV.

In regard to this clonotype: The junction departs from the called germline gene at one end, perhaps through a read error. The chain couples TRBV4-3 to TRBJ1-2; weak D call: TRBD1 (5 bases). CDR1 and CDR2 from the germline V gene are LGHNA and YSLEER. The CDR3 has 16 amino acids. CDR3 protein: CASSQITGPNFYGHTF. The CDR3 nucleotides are TGCGCCAGCAGCCAAATAACAGGCCCTAACTTCTATGGCCACACCTTC.

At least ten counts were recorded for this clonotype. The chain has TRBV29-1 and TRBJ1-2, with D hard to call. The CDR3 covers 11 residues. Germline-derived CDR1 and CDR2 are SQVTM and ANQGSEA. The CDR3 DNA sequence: TGCAGTCCGGGAAGGGACTATGGCTACACCTTC. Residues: CSPGRDYGYTF.

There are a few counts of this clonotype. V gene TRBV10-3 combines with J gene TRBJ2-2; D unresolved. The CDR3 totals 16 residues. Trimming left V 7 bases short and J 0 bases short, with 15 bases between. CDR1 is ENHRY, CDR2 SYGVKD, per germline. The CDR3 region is CAITASGESNTGELFF. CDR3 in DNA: TGTGCCATCACTGCATCCGGAGAATCGAACACCGGGGAGCTGTTTTTT.

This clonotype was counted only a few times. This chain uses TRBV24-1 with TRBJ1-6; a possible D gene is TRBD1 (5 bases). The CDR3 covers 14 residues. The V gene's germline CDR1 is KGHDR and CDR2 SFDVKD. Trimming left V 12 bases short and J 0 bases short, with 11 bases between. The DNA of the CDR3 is TGTGCCTCGCAGGGAAGCTCCTATAATTCACCCCTCCACTTT. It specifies CASQGSSYNSPLHF.

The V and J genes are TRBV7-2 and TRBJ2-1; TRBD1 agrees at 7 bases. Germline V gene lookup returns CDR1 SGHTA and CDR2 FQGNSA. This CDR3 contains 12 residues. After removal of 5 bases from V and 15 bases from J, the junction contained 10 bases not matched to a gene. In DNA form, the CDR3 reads TGTGCCAGCAGCGGTACACAGGGGTTCAGGTTCTTC. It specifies CASSGTQGFRFF.

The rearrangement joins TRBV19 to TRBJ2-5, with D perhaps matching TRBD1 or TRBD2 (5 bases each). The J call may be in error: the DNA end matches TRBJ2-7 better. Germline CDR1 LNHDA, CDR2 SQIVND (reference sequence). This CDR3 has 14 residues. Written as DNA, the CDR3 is TGTGCCAGTAGTACCAGAGGGGATTCCTACGAGCAGTACTTC. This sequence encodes CASSTRGDSYEQYF.

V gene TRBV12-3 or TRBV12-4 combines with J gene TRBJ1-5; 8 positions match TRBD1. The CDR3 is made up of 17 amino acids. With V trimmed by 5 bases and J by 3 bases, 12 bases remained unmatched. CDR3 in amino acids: CASSTRPTGVANQPQHF. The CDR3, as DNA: TGTGCCAGCAGTACGCGACCGACAGGGGTGGCCAATCAGCCCCAGCATTTT.

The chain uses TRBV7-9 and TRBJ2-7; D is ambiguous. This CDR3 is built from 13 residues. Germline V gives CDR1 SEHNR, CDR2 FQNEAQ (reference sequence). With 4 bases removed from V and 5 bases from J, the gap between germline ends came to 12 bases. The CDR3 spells CASSWSGPDEQYF. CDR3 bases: TGTGCCAGCAGCTGGTCCGGGCCAGACGAGCAGTACTTC.

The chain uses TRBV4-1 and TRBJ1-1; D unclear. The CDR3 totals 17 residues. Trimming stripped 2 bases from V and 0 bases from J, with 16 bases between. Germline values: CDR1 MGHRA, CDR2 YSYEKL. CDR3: CASSQTNGGQLNTEAFF. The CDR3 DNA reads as TGCGCCAGCAGCCAAACCAATGGAGGGCAGCTGAACACTGAAGCTTTCTTT.

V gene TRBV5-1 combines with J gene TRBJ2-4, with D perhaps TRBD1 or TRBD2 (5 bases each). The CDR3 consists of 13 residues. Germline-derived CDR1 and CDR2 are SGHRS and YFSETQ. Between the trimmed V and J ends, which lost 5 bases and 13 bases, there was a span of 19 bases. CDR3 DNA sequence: TGCGCCAGCAGACGGGGACCTTCACTCGGGCAGTACTTC. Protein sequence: CASRRGPSLGQYF.

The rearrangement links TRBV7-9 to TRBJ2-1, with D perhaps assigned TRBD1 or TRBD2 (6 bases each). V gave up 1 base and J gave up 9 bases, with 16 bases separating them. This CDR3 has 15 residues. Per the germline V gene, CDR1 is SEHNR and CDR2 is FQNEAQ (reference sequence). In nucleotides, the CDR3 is TGTGCCAGCAGCTTAGTATCATCCGGGGGCTCTGAGCAGTTCTTC. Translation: CASSLVSSGGSEQFF.